This TCR beta chain emerged from a study of a mutant IDH1 vaccine in newly diagnosed glioma. Study details: Investigators started vaccination 4-6 weeks after radiotherapy alone, or with temozolomide cycles. The study held visit V12 at week 35 and visit V13 at week 47.

Time point noted: week 47, end of study. Each dose of the vaccine consisted of 300 ug of mutant IDH1 20-mer peptide, with topical imiquimod. Patients, over weeks 1, 3, 5, 7, 11, 15, 19 and 23, received a total of eight vaccinations. Donors' newly diagnosed IDH1-mutant WHO grade 3 or 4 astrocytomas lacked nuclear ATRX. This clone was recorded once. Its antigen is unidentified. This CDR3 spans 17 amino acids. The V segment lost 4 bases and the J segment 8 bases; nucleotides outside the gene matches: 16. Germline CDR1 reads MNHNS; CDR2 reads SASEGT. The method was immunoSEQ multiplex PCR; TCRdb's version includes in-frame clones alone and lacks a portion of them. The sample has approximately 50,000 clones; roughly 72% are singletons.

Specimen: PBMCs, collected from a glioma patient whose treatment included an IDH1 peptide vaccine. The receptor was derived from a woman in her 40s with glioma. Some clones in this sample may be carry-over from other donors' samples. The rearrangement uses TRBV6-1 and TRBJ2-1; 8 bases are shared with TRBD2. The CDR3 DNA reads as TGTGCCAGCAGTGTCCGGATCCCCACGGGCGGGGGGTATGAGCAGTTCTTC. It specifies CASSVRIPTGGGYEQFF.